This TCR beta chain originates from a study of cytomegalovirus exposure and HLA in healthy donors. The germline V gene encodes CDR1 SGDLS and CDR2 YYNGEE. V was cut by 0 bases and J by 6 bases, with 8 bases left in between. There are 13 residues in the CDR3. In regard to this clone: Its antigen remains unidentified.

PCR employed 60 Vbeta and 13 Jbeta primers. Assay: immunoSEQ multiplex PCR; the TCRdb copy retains only in-frame clones and omits some. The top ten hold over 6.5% of the sample, which has some 140,000 clones, around 83% seen once. Notes on the study in general: In a later analysis, across HLA loci, associated TCR counts were highest for DRB1, lowest for HLA-C. Some segments of the V type, notably TRBV6-2 and TRBV6-3, were excluded as indistinguishable.

The gene calls are TRBV9 and TRBJ2-3, with no clear D. The clonotype originates from a woman aged 25 to 39 in good health and CMV-seropositive. The sequenced sample consisted of PBMCs. Here the CDR3 DNA reads TGTGCCAGCAGCGTAGTTAGTAAGGATACGCAGTATTTT. It specifies CASSVVSKDTQYF.